The 13 T cell receptor beta chains presented below share a single source sample, sequenced in a study of T cell repertoires and Cas9 in healthy adults (dated by TCRdb to the late 2010s). Library preparation was by the immunoSEQ multiplex PCR assay. As stored in TCRdb, this immuneACCESS dataset retains in-frame rearrangements with V and J assigned. A fraction of the clones does not appear; measured against another copy, unresolved V genes explain less than half of the discrepancy, and the remainder lacks a known reason. In all, the sample holds 22,000 or so clones, and less than 95% of those were seen once. 0.84% of the sample lies in the top ten. The specimen was CD4+ effector T cells (CD127+, CD25-, CD137-, CD154-) from PBMCs; culture status not recorded. The receptors originated from a human donor in good health.

This rearrangement joins TRBV15 to TRBJ2-1; TRBD1 is a possible D gene (5 bases). Germline-derived CDR1 and CDR2 are LNHNV and YYDKDF (reference sequence). CDR3 length: 13 residues. Trimming shortened V by 4 bases and J by 1 base, and 5 bases separated the two germline ends. The DNA for the CDR3 is TGTGCCACCAGCAAGGGGTCCTACAATGAGCAGTTCTTC. It yields the protein CATSKGSYNEQFF. The full variable domain, with the rest looked up from reference TRBV15 and TRBJ2-1, is DAMVIQNPRYQVTQFGKPVTLSCSQTLNHNVMYWYQQKSSQAPKLLFHYYDKDFNNEADTPDNFQSRRPNTSFCFLDIRSPGLGDTAMYLCATSKGSYNEQFFGPGTRLTVL.

V and J are TRBV28 and TRBJ2-1; 9 bases match TRBD2. The CDR3 spans 18 residues. Unmatched junction bases numbered 17, after V lost 6 bases and J lost 5 bases. Germline V gene data show CDR1 as MDHEN and CDR2 as SYDVKM. CDR3 residues: CASRFLRRAGGSHNEQFF. Written as DNA, the CDR3 is TGTGCCAGCAGATTTCTCAGGCGGGCGGGAGGGTCCCACAATGAGCAGTTCTTC. The full variable domain, with the rest looked up from reference TRBV28 and TRBJ2-1, is DVKVTQSSRYLVKRTGEKVFLECVQDMDHENMFWYRQDPGLGLRLIYFSYDVKMKEKGDIPEGYSVSREKKERFSLILESASTNQTSMYLCASRFLRRAGGSHNEQFFGPGTRLTVL.

DNA of the CDR3: TGTGCCAGCAGCTTGTTGGCTAGCGGGAGAAATGAGCAGTTCTTC. It yields the protein CASSLLASGRNEQFF. The chain joins TRBV7-9 to TRBJ2-1, with 10 bases lining up with TRBD2. Trimming cost V 3 bases and J 7 bases; bases outside gene matches: 6. Germline V gives CDR1 SEHNR, CDR2 FQNEAQ (reference sequence). The CDR3 contains 15 residues.

V and J are TRBV6-5 and TRBJ1-2, with TRBD1 as a possible D gene (5 bases). Trimming took 0 bases from V and 8 from J, leaving 13 bases between them. CDR3 length equals 14 residues. The germline CDR1 and CDR2 sequences are MNHEY and SVGAGI. The CDR3 is CASSYSAGRGGYTF. CDR3 sequence (DNA): TGTGCCAGCAGTTACTCAGCGGGGCGGGGAGGCTACACCTTC.

The rearrangement uses TRBV9 and TRBJ2-3; possibly TRBD1 or TRBD2 for D (6 bases each). Trimming left V 0 bases short and J 4 bases short, with 18 bases between. This CDR3 has 17 amino acids. CDR1 SGDLS and CDR2 YYNGEE come from the germline V gene. The CDR3 DNA reads TGTGCCAGCAGCGTAGCTGGGGGGCCGGGGTGGGCAGATACGCAGTATTTT. It codes for CASSVAGGPGWADTQYF.

The chain combines TRBV19 with TRBJ1-5; possible D gene TRBD1, 5 bases. V was pared by 6 bases and J by 3 bases, with 15 bases between. There are 15 residues in the CDR3. The germline CDR1 and CDR2 sequences are LNHDA and SQIVND (reference sequence). CDR3 protein: CASSPPGGSNQPQHF. The CDR3 nucleotides are TGTGCCAGTAGCCCCCCTGGGGGATCCAATCAGCCCCAGCATTTT. Using reference TRBV19 and TRBJ1-5 for the parts outside the CDR3, the full variable domain is DGGITQSPKYLFRKEGQNVTLSCEQNLNHDAMYWYRQDPGQGLRLIYYSQIVNDFQKGDIAEGYSVSREKKESFPLTVTSAQKNPTAFYLCASSPPGGSNQPQHFGDGTRLSIL.

This rearrangement joins TRBV6-5 to TRBJ2-7; D is uncertain. CDR3 length equals 16 residues. The germline V and J ends were trimmed by 0 bases and 5 bases, with 17 bases remaining between them. In germline, CDR1 is MNHEY, CDR2 SVGAGI. CDR3: CASSYSSAGWMDEQYF. CDR3 sequence (DNA): TGTGCCAGCAGTTACTCTTCGGCAGGTTGGATGGACGAGCAGTACTTC.

V usage is TRBV11-3 and J usage is TRBJ2-3, with 10 positions matching TRBD2. J gave up 0 bases and V 6 bases, and 3 bases lay outside the gene matches. The CDR3 contains 15 residues. The germline V gene has CDR1 SGHNT and CDR2 YENEEA. CDR3 region: CASRYSGGSTDTQYF. Written as DNA, the CDR3 is TGTGCCAGCAGATATAGCGGGGGGAGCACAGATACGCAGTATTTT.

The rearrangement uses TRBV7-7 and TRBJ2-1; 9 bases line up with TRBD2. Germline V gives CDR1 SSHAT, CDR2 FNYEAQ (reference sequence). The CDR3 length is 17 residues. V dropped 11 bases and J dropped 4; count of bases not matched to a gene: 18. CDR3 loop: CAVGAGPGLADYNEQFF. The DNA for the CDR3 is TGTGCCGTGGGGGCAGGGCCGGGACTAGCAGATTACAATGAGCAGTTCTTC.

This chain joins TRBV7-9 and TRBJ2-7, with 7 bases lining up with TRBD1. The CDR3 has 11 amino acids. J was trimmed by 7 bases and V by 4 bases; bases with no gene match: 1. Germline V gene data show CDR1 as SEHNR and CDR2 as FQNEAQ (reference sequence). CDR3 sequence: CASSSGGEQYV. The CDR3 DNA is TGTGCCAGCAGCTCAGGGGGTGAGCAGTACGTC.

This clone was seen a few times. The V call is TRBV19, the J call TRBJ1-4, with D maybe TRBD1 (5 bases). The length of the CDR3 is 14 residues. The V and J ends lost 7 bases and 8 bases respectively, with 17 bases between them. Germline CDR1 reads LNHDA; CDR2 reads SQIVND (reference sequence). CDR3 DNA: TGTGCCAGTACCCTATGGGGGGTCGGGGAAAAACTGTTTTTT. Translated: CASTLWGVGEKLFF.

This clone was observed a handful of times. This chain uses TRBV2 with TRBJ1-4, with 10 positions matching TRBD1. Trimming at V came to 4 bases and at J to 4 bases, leaving 0 bases not matched to a gene. This CDR3 has 14 amino acids. CDR1 SNHLY and CDR2 FYNNEI come from the germline V gene. The CDR3 reads CASSGDRGNEKLFF. DNA for the CDR3: TGTGCCAGCAGTGGGGACAGGGGTAATGAAAAACTGTTTTTT.

The chain is built from TRBV7-2 and TRBJ2-7; TRBD1 aligns across 8 bases. The V and J ends lost 5 bases and 7 bases, in that order; junction bases with no gene match: 10. The CDR3 is 14 amino acids. Germline loops: CDR1 SGHTA, CDR2 FQGNSA. Here the CDR3 reads CASSPLPQGVEQYF. Here the CDR3 DNA reads TGTGCCAGCAGCCCATTACCACAGGGGGTTGAGCAGTACTTC.